This T cell receptor beta chain was sequenced in a study of blood T cell repertoires in COVID-19. Study-wide context: T cells, B-cell-depleted T cells, or PBMCs provided the cDNA or gDNA that served as material.

Per the original data handling: Reference gene primer amplification in the assay estimated nucleated cell counts. The repertoire was sequenced with immunoSEQ multiplex PCR; TCRdb's copy has only in-frame clones and lacks some. The V and J calls and clone size were taken over from that table, and D and trimming were inferred from the DNA. The repertoire holds 150,000 to 200,000 clones, with about 90% as singletons. CDR1 and CDR2 (germline): SGHNT, YYREEE (reference sequence). Trimming at V came to 3 bases and at J to 6 bases, leaving 12 bases not matched to a gene. The CDR3 is made up of 17 amino acids.

Sequencing was carried out using PBMCs or T cells enriched from blood (not recorded which). The chain has TRBV5-4 and TRBJ1-4; the match to TRBD1 covers 9 bases. This sequence originates from a human donor with acute COVID-19. The donor label of this sample is uncertain. The CDR3, as DNA: TGTGCCAGCAGCTCTCGCTCGGGACAGGGCTTCCATGAAAAACTGTTTTTT. Its protein is CASSSRSGQGFHEKLFF.